This T cell receptor beta chain was obtained from a study of T cell responses to AZD1222 COVID-19 vaccine. The ends were cut back, 5 bases at V and 2 bases at J, with 6 bases in the middle. CDR1 is SGDLS and CDR2 is YYNGEE in the germline V gene. This CDR3 has 12 amino acids. The study, taken as a whole, reports: Sampling that yielded the repertoires occurred only after the peak T cell response. CD4 TCRs linked to vaccination spanned spike, dominating at 160-218 and 743-854. In the spike-specific TCR repertoire, nearly half reportedly target unmutated variant regions.

On this clone itself: Its target is unknown.

Only in-frame clones appear in the TCRdb table, and some are missing; sequencing was by immunoSEQ multiplex PCR. The table includes about 160,000 clones, 92% detected once. The sequence came from an adult who received the AZD1222 COVID-19 vaccine. The specimen comprised peripheral blood, sampled 28 days after the second AZD1222 dose. The rearrangement uses TRBV9 and TRBJ2-3; D remains ambiguous. Here the CDR3 DNA reads TGTGCCAGCAGGGGGAACACAGATACGCAGTATTTT. Protein product: CASRGNTDTQYF.